What follows describes a single TCR beta chain. Its antigen is not known. This specimen comes from a study of shared clonotypes between healthy human individuals. Whole-study results and caveats: Few donors restricted represented genetic and exposure-history diversity. Non-shared clonotypes showed lower generation probabilities than clonotypes common to all four donors.

Donors, without exception, were Caucasian adults residing in Nashville, Tennessee. Sorted-subset replicate PCRs used 200 ng DNA, tens of thousands of T cell genomes. The repertoire was sequenced with immunoSEQ multiplex PCR; TCRdb's copy has only in-frame clones and lacks some. The table has fewer than 2.5 million clones, approximately 94% seen once. The germline V gene has CDR1 LNHDA and CDR2 SQIVND (reference sequence). The ends lost 7 bases at V and 0 bases at J; junction bases unmatched: 6. This CDR3 is built from 16 residues. The TCR originated in a man aged 18 to 30 in good health. Some clones in this sample may be carry-over from other donors' samples. J is TRBJ2-6 and V is TRBV19; TRBD1 matches 7 bases. The specimen was naive CD4+ T cells from PBMCs. As for subset: CD45RA+ positively selected. The CDR3 DNA is TGTGCCAGTACGGACAGGCACCTCTCTGGGGCCAACGTCCTGACTTTC. It encodes CASTDRHLSGANVLTF.